This is a list of T cell receptor beta chains from one sample in a study of blood T cell repertoires in COVID-19. Assay: immunoSEQ multiplex PCR; the TCRdb copy retains only in-frame clones and omits some. The data contain some 330,000 clones, just over 85% of them singletons. The sample was PBMCs or T cells enriched from blood (not recorded which). The receptors stem from a man in his thirties or forties who had recovered from COVID-19. CDR3s include the opening cysteine and the closing phenylalanine or tryptophan. The order of the fields is J gene, clone size, D gene, V gene, CDR3 DNA, CDR3 protein. A D gene is named only where the DNA matches it firmly. Clone size is given for some rows only: seen once, a few or many times, or a class if the clone is expanded.

>TRBJ1-1|NA|TRBD1|TRBV6-5
TGTGCCAGCAGTTACACAGGGGGAGGCACTGAAGCTTTCTTT
CASSYTGGGTEAFF
>TRBJ1-3|few|TRBD1|TRBV3-1/TRBV3-2
TGTGCCAGCAGCCTGACAGGGAGGGGAAACACCATATATTTT
CASSLTGRGNTIYF
>TRBJ2-3|NA|NA|TRBV3-1/TRBV3-2
TGTGCCAGCAGCCAAGATACCCGTCCCAGGTTAAGCACAGATACGCAGTATTTT
CASSQDTRPRLSTDTQYF
>TRBJ1-2|NA|NA|TRBV19
TGTGCCAGTAGTGCTAACACAGGGCTCTACACCTTC
CASSANTGLYTF
>TRBJ1-3|NA|NA|TRBV6-5
TGTGCCAGCAGTTTTGGCAGGAAGTCTGGAAACACCATATATTTT
CASSFGRKSGNTIYF
>TRBJ2-1|NA|TRBD2|TRBV27
TGTGCCAGCAGTTTCTCCCCGGGGGGGGCTGGAAATGAGCAGTTCTTC
CASSFSPGGAGNEQFF
>TRBJ1-6|few|TRBD1|TRBV4-1
TGCGCCAGCAGCGTACAGGGGAGCCGATCACCCCTCCACTTT
CASSVQGSRSPLHF
>TRBJ2-7|NA|NA|TRBV2
TGTGCCAGCAGCGAGGTGGGGGGGCGCATTTACGAGCAGTACTTC
CASSEVGGRIYEQYF
>TRBJ2-1|NA|NA|TRBV6-5
TGTGCCAGCAAAATAGGGGGTTGGGACGAGCAGTTCTTC
CASKIGGWDEQFF
>TRBJ2-7|NA|NA|TRBV25-1
TGTGCCAGCAGTGAAAACAGGTACGAGCAGTACTTC
CASSENRYEQYF
>TRBJ1-6|NA|NA|TRBV19
TGTGCCAGTAGTAGAGACAGAAATTCACCCCTCCACTTT
CASSRDRNSPLHF
>TRBJ1-1|NA|TRBD1|TRBV6-5
TGTGCCAGCAGCTCGGACAGGGGCGGTACTGAAGCTTTCTTT
CASSSDRGGTEAFF
>TRBJ2-7|few|NA|TRBV4-2
TGTGCCAGCAGCCAAGATCGAGGCAGATTCTACGAGCAGTACTTC
CASSQDRGRFYEQYF
>TRBJ1-3|NA|NA|TRBV6-5
TGTGCCAGCGGACTCCCCTCTGGAAACACCATATATTTT
CASGLPSGNTIYF
>TRBJ2-5|NA|NA|TRBV2
TGTGCCAGCAGTCCGCAGGTACAAGAGACCCAGTACTTC
CASSPQVQETQYF
>TRBJ2-1|once|NA|TRBV27
TGTGCCAGCAGTCTAGGACAGAAGCAGTTCTTC
CASSLGQKQFF
>TRBJ1-5|NA|NA|TRBV6-1
TGTGCCAGCAGTGAAGCGCTTCGAGGAGGGGGGGGTAATCAGCCCCAGCATTTT
CASSEALRGGGGNQPQHF
>TRBJ2-3|NA|TRBD1|TRBV28
TGTGCCAGCAGGAGGACAGGGCCTAGCACAGATACGCAGTATTTT
CASRRTGPSTDTQYF